The 28 T cell receptor beta chains given below trace back to one sample, sequenced in a study of beta chain features in type 1 diabetes. Overall study findings and caveats: Type 1 diabetes patients had moderately but significantly shorter TCRB CDR3s in all four CD4+ subsets.

Sequenced material consisted of expressed TCRB transcripts (all of the isolated RNA was reverse transcribed). Assay: immunoSEQ multiplex PCR; the TCRdb copy retains only in-frame clones and omits some. In the table there are about 650,000 clones, around an eighth of which are singletons. Their antigens remain unidentified. Sequencing was done on a sample of naive CD4+ T cells from blood. These receptors were taken from a man aged 25 to 45 with type 1 diabetes.

The rearrangement uses TRBV4-2 and TRBJ1-5; D not resolved. Germline V gene sequence: CDR1 LGHNA, CDR2 YNFKEQ. Trimming took off 0 bases at V and 6 bases at J, with 9 bases between the two ends. The CDR3 consists of 14 residues. The DNA for the CDR3 is TGTGCCAGCAGCCAAGAGACGGGTAGTCAGCCCCAGCATTTT. It encodes CASSQETGSQPQHF.

This clone has just a few counts. V is TRBV9 and J is TRBJ1-2, with D possibly matching TRBD1 (5 bases). Germline lookup yields CDR1 SGDLS and CDR2 YYNGEE. The CDR3 spans 15 residues. V lost 3 bases and J lost 3, with 15 bases in between. The CDR3 sequence: CASSDRQGEDYGYTF. Written as DNA, the CDR3 is TGTGCCAGCAGCGACCGCCAGGGAGAAGACTATGGCTACACCTTC.

This clone was detected only a few times. The chain uses TRBV10-3 and TRBJ2-5; D unclear. This CDR3 region has 12 residues. Per the germline V gene, CDR1 is ENHRY and CDR2 is SYGVKD. V lost 6 bases and J 7 bases, leaving 12 bases between the germline ends. CDR3 loop: CAIRKTEGTQYF. DNA for the CDR3: TGTGCCATCAGAAAGACGGAAGGGACCCAGTACTTC.

This clone was seen a few times. The rearrangement joins TRBV5-4 to TRBJ2-3; D is perhaps TRBD1 (6 bases). CDR3 size: 16 residues. Germline loops: CDR1 SGHNT, CDR2 YYREEE (reference sequence). Deletions cut 0 bases from V and 0 bases from J, with 11 bases between. CDR3 in DNA: TGTGCCAGCAGCTTGGGGACAGAACTTAGCACAGATACGCAGTATTTT. Translated: CASSLGTELSTDTQYF.

The chain combines TRBV7-2 with TRBJ2-1, with D perhaps matching TRBD2 (5 bases). Germline CDR1 and CDR2: SGHTA and FQGNSA. Trimming took 5 bases from V and 0 from J, leaving 23 bases between them. The CDR3 has 19 amino acids. This CDR3 reads CASSTAVMTLTRSYNEQFF. CDR3 coding DNA: TGTGCCAGCAGCACAGCGGTTATGACGTTAACCCGCTCCTACAATGAGCAGTTCTTC.

The rearrangement links TRBV5-1 to TRBJ1-3, with TRBD1 matching over 7 bases. Germline V lookup: CDR1 SGHRS, CDR2 YFSETQ. The CDR3 contains 16 residues. The V and J ends lost 3 bases and 0 bases, in that order; junction bases with no gene match: 6. CDR3 amino acids: CASSWDSAVSGNTIYF. The CDR3 region has the DNA TGCGCCAGCAGCTGGGACAGCGCAGTCTCTGGAAACACCATATATTTT.

This chain links TRBV29-1 with TRBJ1-2, with 7 bases matching TRBD1. V shed 8 bases, J shed 2 bases, and the junction held 5 bases outside the gene matches. The CDR3 is made up of 12 amino acids. Germline CDR1 SQVTM, CDR2 ANQGSEA. In nucleotides, the CDR3 is TGCAGCTGCAGGGGGGGCAACTATGGCTACACCTTC. Encoded protein: CSCRGGNYGYTF.

In this sample, this clone turned up once. The CDR3 is CASSRWRDTQYF. The CDR3 DNA is TGTGCCAGCAGTCGATGGAGAGATACGCAGTATTTT. The rearrangement uses TRBV28 and TRBJ2-3; D is uncertain. Germline V gene lookup returns CDR1 MDHEN and CDR2 SYDVKM. Between the trimmed V and J ends, which lost 5 bases and 5 bases, there was a span of 8 bases. This CDR3 has 12 residues.

The chain links TRBV29-1 to TRBJ2-2; D not certain. CDR3 length equals 13 residues. Per the germline V gene, CDR1 is SQVTM and CDR2 is ANQGSEA. Trimming shortened V by 6 bases and J by 6 bases, and 14 bases separated the two germline ends. Here the CDR3 DNA reads TGCAGCGTCCTGGGAAACCTCGCCGGGGAGCTGTTTTTT. Translating gives CSVLGNLAGELFF.

The rearrangement links TRBV6-5 to TRBJ1-5, with D unclear. Germline CDR1 is MNHEY and CDR2 is SVGAGI. The CDR3 has 14 amino acids. V gave up 6 bases and J gave up 1 base, with 10 bases separating them. This chain's CDR3 is CASRDSSSNQPQHF. DNA for the CDR3: TGTGCCAGCAGGGATAGCAGCAGCAATCAGCCCCAGCATTTT.

The sample holds a few counts of this clone. The genes are TRBV10-3 and TRBJ1-6; tentatively, D is TRBD1 (5 bases). Trimming took 0 bases from V and 9 from J, leaving 12 bases between them. The CDR3 is 15 residues long. CDR1 and CDR2 from the germline V gene are ENHRY and SYGVKD. CDR3 amino acids: CAISESRGIRSPLHF. The CDR3 nucleotides read TGTGCCATCAGTGAGTCAAGGGGAATTCGTTCACCCCTCCACTTT.

This clone was counted between two and nine times. The chain uses TRBV5-6 and TRBJ2-3; 9 positions match TRBD1. Trimming cost V 0 bases and J 4 bases; bases outside gene matches: 6. The CDR3 spans 16 residues. Germline lookup yields CDR1 SGHDT and CDR2 YYEEEE. Here the CDR3 reads CASSLGDRARADTQYF. The CDR3 region has the DNA TGTGCCAGCAGCTTGGGGGACAGGGCGAGGGCAGATACGCAGTATTTT.

The chain links TRBV29-1 to TRBJ2-2, with D possibly TRBD2 on 7 matching bases. Germline lookup yields CDR1 SQVTM and CDR2 ANQGSEA. V gave up 3 bases and J gave up 6 bases, with 17 bases separating them. The CDR3 consists of 15 residues. CDR3 in DNA: TGCAGCGTTGAGGGGGGGCGCATCCCGCCCGGGGAGCTGTTTTTT. Amino acids: CSVEGGRIPPGELFF.

V and J are TRBV18 and TRBJ2-7; D ambiguous. The V gene lost 0 bases and the J gene lost 0 bases, with 9 bases spanning the gap. Germline CDR1 KGHSH, CDR2 LQKENI. The CDR3 consists of 15 residues. In nucleotides, the CDR3 is TGTGCCAGCTCACCACCGGGCAGTCGCTCCTACGAGCAGTACTTC. Its protein product is CASSPPGSRSYEQYF.

V gene TRBV7-2 combines with J gene TRBJ2-1; D gene uncertain. Trimming stripped 5 bases from V and 0 bases from J, with 17 bases between. Germline CDR1 is SGHTA and CDR2 is FQGNSA. The CDR3 runs to 17 residues. CDR3 nucleotides: TGTGCCAGCAGCCCATCGCTGTCCTCCAACTCCTACAATGAGCAGTTCTTC. Residues: CASSPSLSSNSYNEQFF. Full variable domain (missing parts from reference TRBV7-2 and TRBJ2-1): GAGVSQSPSNKVTEKGKDVELRCDPISGHTALYWYRQSLGQGLEFLIYFQGNSAPDKSGLPSDRFSAERTGGSVSTLTIQRTQQEDSAVYLCASSPSLSSNSYNEQFFGPGTRLTVL.

On this clone: The same CDR3 arises from other DNA sequences in this sample as well. The CDR3 DNA reads as TGTGCCAGCAGCTTAATGGGCGGGGAGACCCAGTACTTC. Residues: CASSLMGGETQYF. The chain combines TRBV7-2 with TRBJ2-5; D might be TRBD2 (5 bases). V was cut by 2 bases and J by 5 bases, with 9 bases left in between. The CDR3 is 13 residues long. Per germline, CDR1 SGHTA and CDR2 FQGNSA.

This clone has more than one count but fewer than ten. This chain uses TRBV7-2 with TRBJ1-2; unclear D gene. Germline V lookup: CDR1 SGHTA, CDR2 FQGNSA. This CDR3 spans 12 amino acids. V lost 11 bases and J lost 4, with 14 bases in between. The DNA of the CDR3 is TGTGCCTTAAGGGCAGACTCCTATGGCTACACCTTC. Translated, it gives CALRADSYGYTF.

This clone was counted a few times. The CDR3 spells CASSPQGLGGSPLHF. DNA of the CDR3: TGTGCCAGCAGCCCACAGGGTTTAGGCGGGTCACCCCTCCACTTT. The chain couples TRBV7-2 to TRBJ1-6, with D possibly TRBD1 on 6 matching bases. V lost 5 bases and J 10 bases, leaving 18 bases between the germline ends. Germline CDR1 SGHTA, CDR2 FQGNSA. The CDR3 totals 15 residues.

The chain recombines TRBV20-1 with TRBJ1-5, with no clear D. The V end lost 2 bases, the J end lost 7 bases, and 6 bases lay between the germline ends. Germline V gene sequence: CDR1 DFQATT, CDR2 SNEGSKA (reference sequence). The CDR3 runs to 11 residues. This CDR3 is CSARREQPQHF. DNA of the CDR3: TGCAGTGCTAGACGGGAACAGCCCCAGCATTTT.

This clone has only a few counts. This chain joins TRBV7-2 and TRBJ1-5, with unresolved D. The CDR3 consists of 15 residues. In germline, CDR1 is SGHTA, CDR2 FQGNSA. V was pared by 1 base and J by 9 bases, with 16 bases between. The CDR3 loop reads CASSLGGSRVPPQHF. CDR3 coding DNA: TGTGCCAGCAGCTTAGGTGGCAGCCGAGTCCCGCCCCAGCATTTT.

As for this clone: This sample includes further DNA sequences coding for the same CDR3. J is TRBJ1-2 and V is TRBV11-2; 7 nucleotides align to TRBD1. CDR3 length: 13 residues. Germline trimming cut 1 base from V and 8 bases from J; bases unmatched to any gene: 4. Germline V lookup: CDR1 SGHAT, CDR2 FQNNGV. The CDR3, as DNA: TGTGCCAGCAGCTTAGGACAGGGTTACGGCTACACCTTC. Residues: CASSLGQGYGYTF. The entire variable domain, with the rest obtained from reference TRBV11-2 and TRBJ1-2, is as follows: EAGVAQSPRYKIIEKRQSVAFWCNPISGHATLYWYQQILGQGPKLLIQFQNNGVVDDSQLPKDRFSAERLKGVDSTLKIQPAKLEDSAVYLCASSLGQGYGYTFGSGTRLTVV.

V usage is TRBV4-2 and J usage is TRBJ1-5; 7 bases match TRBD1. The CDR3 has 14 residues. V shed 4 bases and J 3 bases; nucleotides not matched to a gene: 3. Germline V gene sequence: CDR1 LGHNA, CDR2 YNFKEQ. The CDR3 protein is CASSPGQDNQPQHF. Here the CDR3 DNA reads TGTGCCAGCAGCCCTGGACAGGACAATCAGCCCCAGCATTTT.

The V call is TRBV4-1, the J call TRBJ2-3, with D perhaps being TRBD1 or TRBD2 (5 bases each). Looked up from germline, CDR1 is MGHRA and CDR2 is YSYEKL. Deletions cut 0 bases from V and 3 bases from J, with 7 bases between. The CDR3 runs 14 residues. CDR3 sequence: CASSQDWGTDTQYF. In DNA, the CDR3 is TGCGCCAGCAGCCAAGATTGGGGGACAGATACGCAGTATTTT.

There are a few counts of this clone. The chain joins TRBV9 to TRBJ2-2, with TRBD1 matching over 7 bases. The CDR3 has 17 amino acids. Per the germline V gene, CDR1 is SGDLS and CDR2 is YYNGEE. The junction had 10 bases not matched to a gene; V was cut back by 4 bases and J by 1 base. The DNA for the CDR3 is TGTGCCAGCAGCTCAAGGACAGGTTGGGGGAACACCGGGGAGCTGTTTTTT. This gives the protein CASSSRTGWGNTGELFF. The full variable domain, with the rest looked up from reference TRBV9 and TRBJ2-2, is DSGVTQTPKHLITATGQRVTLRCSPRSGDLSVYWYQQSLDQGLQFLIQYYNGEERAKGNILERFSAQQFPDLHSELNLSSLELGDSALYFCASSSRTGWGNTGELFFGEGSRLTVL.

Only a few counts were recorded for this clone. The chain is built from TRBV19 and TRBJ2-7, with D possibly being TRBD1 (6 bases). The CDR3 runs 14 residues. Germline CDR1 reads LNHDA; CDR2 reads SQIVND (reference sequence). V was trimmed by 4 bases and J by 2 bases, leaving 12 bases between them. The CDR3 DNA sequence: TGTGCCAGTAGTAAGTCAGGGGAAACCTACGAGCAGTACTTC. This translates into CASSKSGETYEQYF.

This clone was counted between two and nine times. V gene TRBV6-5 combines with J gene TRBJ2-7; 8 bases line up with TRBD1. This CDR3 spans 14 amino acids. With 2 bases clipped from V and 4 bases from J, the junction kept 4 bases outside the gene matches. Germline V gene data show CDR1 as MNHEY and CDR2 as SVGAGI. The chain's CDR3 is CASSYDDRGYEQYF. Here the CDR3 DNA reads TGTGCCAGCAGTTACGACGACAGGGGTTACGAGCAGTACTTC.

This clone was found a few times. This chain joins TRBV7-6 and TRBJ1-5; no clear D. With 4 bases removed from V and 0 bases from J, the gap between germline ends came to 1 base. Germline V CDR1 and CDR2: SGHVS, FNYEAQ. The CDR3 is 12 amino acids. The CDR3 spells CASSYSNQPQHF. In DNA form, the CDR3 reads TGTGCCAGCAGCTATAGCAATCAGCCCCAGCATTTT.

The chain couples TRBV6-5 to TRBJ2-1; TRBD1 aligns across 7 bases. Germline V gives CDR1 MNHEY, CDR2 SVGAGI. V dropped 7 bases and J dropped 6; count of bases not matched to a gene: 9. The CDR3 covers 14 residues. CDR3 bases: TGTGCCAGCAATCCGGGACAGCTGCCCAATGAGCAGTTCTTC. This encodes CASNPGQLPNEQFF.